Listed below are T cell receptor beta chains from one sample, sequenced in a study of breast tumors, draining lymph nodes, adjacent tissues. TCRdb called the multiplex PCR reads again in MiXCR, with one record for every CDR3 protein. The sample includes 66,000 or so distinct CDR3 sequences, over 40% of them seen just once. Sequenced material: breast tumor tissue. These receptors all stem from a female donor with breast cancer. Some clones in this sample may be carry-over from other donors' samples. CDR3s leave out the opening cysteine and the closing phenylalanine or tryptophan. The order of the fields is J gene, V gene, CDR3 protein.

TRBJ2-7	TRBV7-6	ASSFGTAYYEQY
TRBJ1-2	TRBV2	ASSLPGQRNYGYT
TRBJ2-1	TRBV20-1	SARPHQRWRGGRDEQF
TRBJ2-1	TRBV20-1	SARDNDARSYNEQF
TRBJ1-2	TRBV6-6	ASRKDRGREIS
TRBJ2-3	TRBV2	ASSEFLAGGLGTDTQY
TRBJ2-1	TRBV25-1	ASSEDGHQSYNEQF
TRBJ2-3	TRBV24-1	ATSGSIGGVTQY
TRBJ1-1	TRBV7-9	ASSFPGKATEAL
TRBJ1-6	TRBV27	ASSLKLGGSYNSPLH
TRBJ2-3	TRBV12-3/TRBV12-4	ASSLTSGRIGEQY
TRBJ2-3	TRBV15	ATSSLGLAGASTDTQY
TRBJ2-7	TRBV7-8	ASASAGGTYKQY
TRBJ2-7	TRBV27	ASSFSDRGLGEQY
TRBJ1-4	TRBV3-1	ASSLNRVGNEKLF
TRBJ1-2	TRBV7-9	ASSEPGQGIYGYT
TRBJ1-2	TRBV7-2	ASSLTQGASGYT
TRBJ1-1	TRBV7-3	ASSLLRGETEAF
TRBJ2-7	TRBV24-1	ATSGGVYEQY
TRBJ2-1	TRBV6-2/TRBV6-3	ASSYSGTSGNEQF
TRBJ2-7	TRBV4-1	ASSQVRDSQYEQY
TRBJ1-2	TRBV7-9	ASSLARGSGTGYP
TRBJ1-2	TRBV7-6	ASSTESGLGYT